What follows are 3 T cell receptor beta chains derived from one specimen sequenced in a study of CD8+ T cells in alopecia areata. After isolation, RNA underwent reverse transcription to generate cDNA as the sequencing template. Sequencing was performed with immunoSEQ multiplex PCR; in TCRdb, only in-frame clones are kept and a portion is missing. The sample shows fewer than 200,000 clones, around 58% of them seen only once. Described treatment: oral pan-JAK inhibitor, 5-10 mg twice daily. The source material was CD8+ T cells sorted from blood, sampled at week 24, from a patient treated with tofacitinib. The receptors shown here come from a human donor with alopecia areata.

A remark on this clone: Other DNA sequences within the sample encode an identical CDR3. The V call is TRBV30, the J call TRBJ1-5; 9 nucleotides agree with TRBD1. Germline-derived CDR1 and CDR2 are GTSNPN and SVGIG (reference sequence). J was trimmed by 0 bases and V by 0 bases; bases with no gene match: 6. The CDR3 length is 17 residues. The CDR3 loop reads CAWSVPGQGYSNQPQHF. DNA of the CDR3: TGTGCCTGGAGTGTACCGGGACAGGGATATAGCAATCAGCCCCAGCATTTT.

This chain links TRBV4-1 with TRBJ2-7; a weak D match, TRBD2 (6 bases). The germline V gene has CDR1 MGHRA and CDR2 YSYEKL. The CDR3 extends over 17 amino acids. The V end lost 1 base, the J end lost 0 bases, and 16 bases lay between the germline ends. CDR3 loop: CASSQGVRGEISYEQYF. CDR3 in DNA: TGCGCCAGCAGCCAAGGCGTTCGCGGGGAGATCTCCTACGAGCAGTACTTC.

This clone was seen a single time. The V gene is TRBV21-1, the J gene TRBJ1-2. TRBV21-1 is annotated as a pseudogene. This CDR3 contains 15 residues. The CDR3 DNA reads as TGTGCCAGCAGCAAAGCGACTCCACTGGGGTATGGCTACACCTTC. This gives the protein CASSKATPLGYGYTF.